Presented here are 10 T cell receptor beta chains from one specimen sequenced in a study of blood T cell repertoires in COVID-19. Using immunoSEQ multiplex PCR, the repertoire was profiled, and TCRdb retains in-frame clones only, with some absent. The table shows around 330,000 clones, with around 90% occurring only once. What was sequenced was PBMCs or T cells enriched from blood (not recorded which). The receptors were sampled from a man in his 60s who had recovered from COVID-19.

The chain recombines TRBV28 with TRBJ2-4; 8 bases are shared with TRBD2. CDR3 length equals 15 residues. J was trimmed by 1 base and V by 7 bases; bases with no gene match: 6. Germline V gene sequence: CDR1 MDHEN, CDR2 SYDVKM. The CDR3 is CASTSLAGAKNIQYF. CDR3 coding DNA: TGTGCCAGCACTTCTCTAGCGGGCGCCAAAAACATTCAGTACTTC. The entire variable domain, with the rest obtained from reference TRBV28 and TRBJ2-4, is as follows: DVKVTQSSRYLVKRTGEKVFLECVQDMDHENMFWYRQDPGLGLRLIYFSYDVKMKEKGDIPEGYSVSREKKERFSLILESASTNQTSMYLCASTSLAGAKNIQYFGAGTRLSVL.

The J gene is TRBJ2-7, the V gene TRBV5-4; TRBD1 matches at 7 bases. This CDR3 spans 13 amino acids. The V gene's germline CDR1 is SGHNT and CDR2 YYREEE (reference sequence). The J segment lost 3 bases and the V segment lost 4 bases, leaving 4 bases of the junction unmatched. The CDR3 loop reads CASSTGAFYEQYF. The DNA for the CDR3 is TGTGCCAGCAGCACAGGGGCCTTCTACGAGCAGTACTTC. The full variable domain, with the rest looked up from reference TRBV5-4 and TRBJ2-7, is ETGVTQSPTHLIKTRGQQVTLRCSSQSGHNTVSWYQQALGQGPQFIFQYYREEENGRGNFPPRFSGLQFPNYSSELNVNALELDDSALYLCASSTGAFYEQYFGPGTRLTVT.

The chain couples TRBV4-3 to TRBJ2-5; the match to TRBD2 covers 11 bases. CDR1 LGHNA and CDR2 YSLEER come from the germline V gene. Trimming cost V 4 bases and J 4 bases; bases outside gene matches: 11. The CDR3 is 17 amino acids. This chain's CDR3 is CASSRAIAGGQGETQYF. The CDR3 DNA reads TGCGCCAGCAGCCGAGCCATAGCGGGAGGGCAGGGAGAGACCCAGTACTTC.

The rearrangement uses TRBV19 and TRBJ1-2; TRBD1 agrees at 8 bases. V shed 5 bases, J shed 6 bases, and the junction held 11 bases outside the gene matches. The CDR3 has 15 amino acids. Germline lookup yields CDR1 LNHDA and CDR2 SQIVND (reference sequence). In DNA, the CDR3 is TGTGCCAGTAGTCCCGGACAGGGTAGGGTTGATGGCTACACCTTC. It translates to CASSPGQGRVDGYTF.

This clone was counted a single time. This chain uses TRBV19 with TRBJ2-1; TRBD2 matches 9 bases. V was pared by 1 base and J by 3 bases, with 7 bases of the junction left unmatched. The CDR3 totals 17 residues. Germline V gives CDR1 LNHDA, CDR2 SQIVND (reference sequence). This CDR3 reads CASSIVGREGGYNEQFF. The CDR3 nucleotides are TGTGCCAGTAGTATAGTTGGGCGGGAGGGGGGCTACAATGAGCAGTTCTTC. The complete variable domain, with remaining parts taken from reference TRBV19 and TRBJ2-1, reads DGGITQSPKYLFRKEGQNVTLSCEQNLNHDAMYWYRQDPGQGLRLIYYSQIVNDFQKGDIAEGYSVSREKKESFPLTVTSAQKNPTAFYLCASSIVGREGGYNEQFFGPGTRLTVL.

The V gene is TRBV3-1 (or the pseudogene TRBV3-2), the J gene TRBJ2-5; TRBD2 matches 9 bases. The CDR3 is made up of 15 amino acids. Germline lookup yields CDR1 LGHDT and CDR2 YNNKEL (reference sequence). The ends lost 0 bases at V and 6 bases at J; junction bases unmatched: 5. This CDR3 reads CASSQEAGGLQTQYF. Here the CDR3 DNA reads TGTGCCAGCAGCCAAGAGGCGGGGGGGCTACAGACCCAGTACTTC.

The J gene is TRBJ2-7, the V gene TRBV19, with 10 bases aligning to TRBD2. CDR3 length: 15 residues. J gave up 4 bases and V 8 bases, and 11 bases lay outside the gene matches. Germline lookup yields CDR1 LNHDA and CDR2 SQIVND (reference sequence). CDR3 coding DNA: TGTGCCAGTCACCCCGGAGGAGCGGGAGGGTACGAGCAGTACTTC. Translating it yields CASHPGGAGGYEQYF.

The rearrangement joins TRBV10-2 to TRBJ2-2; 9 bases map to TRBD2. J gave up 4 bases and V 8 bases, and 8 bases lay outside the gene matches. CDR1 is WSHSY and CDR2 is SAAADI in the germline V gene. The length of the CDR3 is 15 residues. The CDR3 nucleotides are TGCGCCAGCTGGAACGCGGGAGGGCCCACCGGGGAGCTGTTTTTT. This encodes CASWNAGGPTGELFF.

The J gene is TRBJ1-2, the V gene TRBV6-5; no clear D gene. Germline V lookup: CDR1 MNHEY, CDR2 SVGAGI. This CDR3 contains 12 residues. Trimming cost V 7 bases and J 7 bases, with 13 bases left between them. The CDR3 bases are TGTGCCAGCACCGACGGGTCTTTTGGCTACACCTTC. Translation gives CASTDGSFGYTF.

This clone appeared a single time. The V gene is TRBV7-2, the J gene TRBJ1-1, with D tentatively TRBD1 (5 bases). V gave up 3 bases and J gave up 6 bases, with 14 bases separating them. The CDR3 extends over 14 amino acids. The germline V gene encodes CDR1 SGHTA and CDR2 FQGNSA. The CDR3 is CASSFFGTLSEAFF. CDR3 nucleotide sequence: TGTGCCAGCAGCTTCTTCGGGACTCTGTCTGAAGCTTTCTTT. Complete variable domain (other parts from reference TRBV7-2 and TRBJ1-1): GAGVSQSPSNKVTEKGKDVELRCDPISGHTALYWYRQSLGQGLEFLIYFQGNSAPDKSGLPSDRFSAERTGGSVSTLTIQRTQQEDSAVYLCASSFFGTLSEAFFGQGTRLTVV.